A single sample is the source of the 19 T cell receptor beta chains below, sequenced in a study of beta chain features in type 1 diabetes. The investigators reverse transcribed all of the isolated RNA, so they sequenced expressed TCRB transcripts. The method was immunoSEQ multiplex PCR; TCRdb's version includes in-frame clones alone and lacks a portion of them. Counted here are about 140,000 clones, around a tenth occurring once; the ten biggest clones make up about 0.6%. Source material: central memory CD4+ T cells from blood. The receptors were gathered from a middle-aged woman in good health.

About this clone: A junction boundary mismatches the germline segment, possibly from a read error. The V call is TRBV7-7, the J call TRBJ2-2, with D perhaps matching TRBD2 (6 bases). Germline CDR1 and CDR2: SSHAT and FNYEAQ (reference sequence). The CDR3 length is 14 residues. CDR3 sequence (DNA): TGTGCTAGCAGCCCATACCAGGAGGGCGGGGAGCTGTTTTTT. As protein: CASSPYQEGGELFF.

This clone was found many times. The chain has TRBV7-2 and TRBJ1-2, with D perhaps TRBD1 (5 bases). Germline V CDR1 and CDR2: SGHTA, FQGNSA. CDR3 length: 14 residues. With 5 bases removed from V and 4 bases from J, the gap between germline ends came to 14 bases. The CDR3 coding sequence is TGTGCCAGCAGCCCGGGTGGGACTGGCTATGGCTACACCTTC. Translation: CASSPGGTGYGYTF. The variable domain in full, completed from reference TRBV7-2 and TRBJ1-2, reads GAGVSQSPSNKVTEKGKDVELRCDPISGHTALYWYRQSLGQGLEFLIYFQGNSAPDKSGLPSDRFSAERTGGSVSTLTIQRTQQEDSAVYLCASSPGGTGYGYTFGSGTRLTVV.

This clone turned up a few times. Other DNA sequences in this specimen translate into the identical CDR3. V gene TRBV9 combines with J gene TRBJ2-3; 8 nucleotides match TRBD1. The junction had 16 bases not matched to a gene; V was cut back by 3 bases and J by 4 bases. From germline, CDR1 is SGDLS and CDR2 YYNGEE. The CDR3 is 18 amino acids. CDR3 amino acids: CASSAGTGGGRGPDTQYF. DNA of the CDR3: TGTGCCAGCAGCGCCGGGACAGGAGGTGGTCGGGGCCCAGATACGCAGTATTTT.

This chain connects TRBV6-5 to TRBJ1-3; unclear D gene. This CDR3 comprises 12 residues. The germline V gene has CDR1 MNHEY and CDR2 SVGAGI. V lost 10 bases and J 1 base, leaving 8 bases between the germline ends. Written as DNA, the CDR3 is TGTGCCACCGCGTCATCTGGAAACACCATATATTTT. This gives the protein CATASSGNTIYF.

Only a few counts were recorded for this clone. The CDR3 region has the DNA TGTGCCAGCAGCAACACAGGGGGGGAATCACCCCTCCACTTT. Encoded protein: CASSNTGGESPLHF. This sequence joins TRBV6-6 and TRBJ1-6; the match to TRBD1 covers 8 bases. Germline V lookup: CDR1 MNHNY, CDR2 SVGAGI (reference sequence). V lost 6 bases to trimming and J lost 10 bases; unmatched junction nucleotides: 8. CDR3 size: 14 residues.

J is TRBJ1-1 and V is TRBV7-2; D is unresolved. Trimming shortened V by 2 bases and J by 3 bases, and 10 bases separated the two germline ends. There are 14 residues in the CDR3. From germline, CDR1 is SGHTA and CDR2 FQGNSA. The CDR3: CASSLRQVDTEAFF. For the CDR3, the DNA is TGTGCCAGCAGCTTACGACAAGTGGACACTGAAGCTTTCTTT.

This clone was seen many times. V usage is TRBV7-9 and J usage is TRBJ1-6, with a tentative D call TRBD1 (5 bases). V was clipped by 6 bases and J by 8 bases, with 8 bases between them. CDR1 SEHNR and CDR2 FQNEAQ come from the germline V gene (reference sequence). The CDR3 runs to 12 residues. The CDR3 region has the DNA TGTGCCAGCAGTTGGGGGGATTCACCCCTCCACTTT. Translating it yields CASSWGDSPLHF.

This clone was observed a handful of times. This chain connects TRBV28 to TRBJ2-3, with 7 nucleotides matching TRBD1. The length of the CDR3 is 14 residues. The trim removed 6 bases at V and 1 base at J, leaving 4 bases unmatched. Germline CDR1 is MDHEN and CDR2 is SYDVKM. CDR3 coding DNA: TGTGCCAGCAGCTCTGGACAGGGCACAGATACGCAGTATTTT. This gives the protein CASSSGQGTDTQYF.

The chain has TRBV29-1 and TRBJ1-6; 7 bases align to TRBD1. The CDR3 contains 15 residues. The V and J ends lost 5 bases and 0 bases, in that order; junction bases with no gene match: 4. Germline CDR1 SQVTM, CDR2 ANQGSEA. The CDR3 protein is CSVTGESSYNSPLHF. The CDR3 coding sequence is TGCAGCGTTACAGGGGAGAGCTCCTATAATTCACCCCTCCACTTT.

The sample holds many counts of this clone. This rearrangement joins TRBV5-1 to TRBJ2-5; the D gene is possibly TRBD2 (6 bases). The CDR3 runs 15 residues. The V end was cut by 4 bases, the J end by 2 bases, with 15 bases between. Germline V gene lookup returns CDR1 SGHRS and CDR2 YFSETQ. The CDR3 is CASSGGLALQETQYF. The CDR3 DNA reads TGCGCCAGCAGCGGGGGACTTGCACTTCAAGAGACCCAGTACTTC.

This clone was counted only a few times. A far larger clone is one base from this, pointing to a likely read error. The chain carries TRBV5-4 and TRBJ1-2, with TRBD1 matching over 7 bases. The trim removed 4 bases at V and 2 bases at J, leaving 2 bases unmatched. Germline CDR1 and CDR2: SGHNT and YYREEE (reference sequence). CDR3 length: 13 residues. CDR3 in amino acids: CASSPGQNYGYTF. DNA of the CDR3: TGTGCCAGCAGCCCGGGACAGAACTATGGCTACACCTTC.

In this sample, this clone turned up many times. Additional DNA sequences in this sample encode the identical CDR3. V and J are TRBV29-1 and TRBJ1-1; possibly TRBD1 for D (6 bases). With 3 bases removed from V and 1 base from J, the gap between germline ends came to 9 bases. CDR1 and CDR2 (germline): SQVTM, ANQGSEA. The CDR3 sequence is 13 residues long. This CDR3 reads CSVDRGQNTEAFF. CDR3 DNA: TGCAGCGTTGACAGGGGACAGAACACTGAAGCTTTCTTT. Full variable domain (missing parts from reference TRBV29-1 and TRBJ1-1): SAVISQKPSRDICQRGTSLTIQCQVDSQVTMMFWYRQQPGQSLTLIATANQGSEATYESGFVIDKFPISRPNLTFSTLTVSNMSPEDSSIYLCSVDRGQNTEAFFGQGTRLTVV.

The genes are TRBV29-1 and TRBJ2-5; a possible D gene is TRBD2 (5 bases). The last part of the DNA fits TRBJ2-7 better; the J call may be wrong. The CDR3 spans 12 residues. Germline CDR1 and CDR2: SQVTM and ANQGSEA. CDR3 DNA sequence: TGCAGCGTCGCTACTAGTTCCCACGAGCAGTACTTC. Protein product: CSVATSSHEQYF.

The chain combines TRBV5-1 with TRBJ2-5, with D maybe TRBD1 (5 bases). Trimming took 7 bases from V and 2 from J, leaving 12 bases between them. Germline-derived CDR1 and CDR2 are SGHRS and YFSETQ. CDR3 length equals 13 residues. CDR3 DNA: TGCGCCAGCTCGATCAGGGCTCAAGAGACCCAGTACTTC. This sequence encodes CASSIRAQETQYF.

The chain carries TRBV5-1 and TRBJ1-5; tentatively, D is TRBD1 (6 bases). CDR3 length: 16 amino acids. The germline gives CDR1 SGHRS, CDR2 YFSETQ. V shed 2 bases and J shed 2 bases, with 14 bases lying between them. CDR3 protein: CASSLGGTNGNQPQHF. Written as DNA, the CDR3 is TGCGCCAGCAGCTTAGGGGGAACTAATGGCAATCAGCCCCAGCATTTT.

The chain carries TRBV7-9 and TRBJ1-2, with D possibly being TRBD1 (5 bases). The V gene's germline CDR1 is SEHNR and CDR2 FQNEAQ (reference sequence). Trimming cost V 8 bases and J 7 bases, with 20 bases left between them. The CDR3 has 14 amino acids. The CDR3 loop is CASGTIEGRGGYTF. CDR3 DNA sequence: TGTGCCAGCGGTACGATCGAAGGGAGGGGTGGCTACACCTTC. The full variable domain, in which reference TRBV7-9 and TRBJ1-2 provide the parts outside the CDR3, is DTGVSQNPRHKITKRGQNVTFRCDPISEHNRLYWYRQTLGQGPEFLTYFQNEAQLEKSRLLSDRFSAERPKGSFSTLEIQRTEQGDSAMYLCASGTIEGRGGYTFGSGTRLTVV.

The chain is built from TRBV4-3 and TRBJ2-1; 8 bases line up with TRBD2. Germline CDR1 LGHNA, CDR2 YSLEER. CDR3 length: 15 residues. J lost 10 bases, V lost 0 bases, and 8 bases had no gene match. In DNA form, the CDR3 reads TGCGCCAGCAGCCAAGAACCGGGGGGGCACGGGGAGCAGTTCTTC. This encodes CASSQEPGGHGEQFF.

CDR3 residues: CASKPGIHEKLFF. As DNA, the CDR3 is TGTGCCAGCAAGCCGGGAATTCATGAAAAACTGTTTTTT. J is TRBJ1-4 and V is TRBV6-5; D remains unclear. The germline CDR1 and CDR2 sequences are MNHEY and SVGAGI. V was shortened by 7 bases and J by 6 bases, with 12 bases between the two germline ends. This CDR3 region has 13 residues.

This clone was seen more than once but under ten times. The chain joins TRBV2 to TRBJ2-1, with TRBD2 identical over 10 bases. CDR3 length: 15 residues. J lost 6 bases, V lost 6 bases, and 8 bases had no gene match. Germline CDR1 SNHLY, CDR2 FYNNEI. The CDR3 region is CASRPLAGVSNEQFF. In DNA form, the CDR3 reads TGTGCCAGCAGGCCTCTAGCGGGGGTTTCCAATGAGCAGTTCTTC.